Listed below are T cell receptor beta chains from one sample, sequenced in a study of shared clonotypes between healthy human individuals. Clones were read by immunoSEQ multiplex PCR, and TCRdb kept only the in-frame ones, dropping some. This sample carries about 2.4 million clones, roughly 93% of them seen once, and the ten largest clones take 0.36%. The sequenced material came from naive CD4+ T cells from PBMCs. The receptors come from a man between 18 and 35 years old in good health. Some clones in this sample may be carry-over from other donors' samples. Both conserved end residues are trimmed from each CDR3. The order of the fields is clone size, V gene, J gene, CDR3 protein. Clone sizes are given selectively: once, few, many, or a class where the clone is expanded.

.	TRBV30	TRBJ2-7	AWSVGRLTVYEQY
.	TRBV6-1	.	ASRRRGGNEQY
once	TRBV7-2	TRBJ2-1	ASSLRAGLPPHEQF
once	TRBV10-3	TRBJ1-2	AISGGSGYT
.	TRBV11-3	TRBJ1-3	ASSLTGRSGNTIY
.	TRBV19	TRBJ2-7	ASSILDRGYEQY
.	TRBV5-1	TRBJ2-1	ASSSNRAENEQF
.	TRBV6-1	TRBJ2-1	ASRSTGGSHNEQF
.	TRBV11-2	TRBJ2-1	ASSSGQSSYNEQF
.	TRBV15	TRBJ2-3	ATRGLAGPTDTQY
.	TRBV6-1	TRBJ2-2	ASSEQGRSVTGELF
.	TRBV5-1	TRBJ1-3	ASSQSGQGRGNTIY
.	TRBV19	TRBJ2-2	ASRRTGNTGELF
.	TRBV6-6	TRBJ2-1	ASSQLLGDTYNEQF
.	TRBV4-3	TRBJ2-3	ASSLQGPSTDTQY
.	TRBV5-1	TRBJ1-1	ASSIQGNTEAF
.	TRBV28	TRBJ1-1	ASSLRASRGAF
.	TRBV6-1	TRBJ2-7	ASSAPPGQGMYEQY
.	TRBV6-1	TRBJ2-7	ASSVRGTDEQY
.	TRBV18	TRBJ2-5	ASSPSVETQY
.	TRBV5-8	TRBJ2-6	ASSMGWGGVRSGANVLT
once	TRBV1	TRBJ2-3	TSSQGLLAGGHMSGTDTQY
.	TRBV5-4	TRBJ2-1	ASSRGLAGTNEQF
.	TRBV7-9	TRBJ1-3	ASSLGQGVSGGNTIY
.	TRBV7-8	TRBJ2-5	ASSRRQGVSETQY
.	TRBV11-1	TRBJ2-6	ASSLRGDSGANVLT
.	TRBV20-1	TRBJ2-7	SARRGRLEY
.	TRBV19	TRBJ1-2	ASRRTANYGYT
.	TRBV5-1	TRBJ2-1	ASSTMGSVYYNEQF
once	TRBV25-1	TRBJ2-5	ASSERLSGGRTQY